These T cell receptor beta chains were read from a single sample in a study of human T cells and chemical hapten exposure. TCRdb used MiXCR to reprocess the RACE reads, holding one entry per CDR3 protein. The repertoire holds around 120,000 distinct CDR3 sequences, with approximately 14% as singletons. Source: whole blood, taken in connection with sensitization to the hapten diphenylcyclopropenone (DPC). The receptors were gathered from a man aged 18 to 35 with alopecia areata. Some clones in this sample may be carry-over from other donors' samples. The CDR3 runs from the conserved cysteine through the conserved F or W. Fields, in order: V gene, D gene, J gene, clone size, CDR3 protein, CDR3 DNA. A D gene is named only where the DNA matches it firmly. Size values are once, few and many counts, or a class for expanded clones, and some rows have none.

TRBV29-1	-	TRBJ2-7	-	CSVEGGLSAEQYF	TGCAGCGTTGAGGGGGGACTCTCGGCCGAGCAGTACTTC
TRBV14	-	TRBJ2-1	few	CASSQPGRFNEQFF	TGTGCCAGCAGCCAACCGGGACGGTTCAATGAGCAGTTCTTC
TRBV29-1	-	TRBJ2-7	-	CSVEVAGREQYF	TGCAGCGTTGAGGTGGCAGGCCGCGAGCAGTACTTC
TRBV25-1	-	TRBJ1-6	few	CASSVHREPLHF	TGTGCCAGCAGTGTACACAGAGAACCCCTCCACTTT
TRBV9	TRBD2	TRBJ2-5	-	CASSVAGGVQETQYF	TGTGCCAGCAGCGTAGCCGGGGGGGTCCAAGAGACCCAGTACTTC
TRBV7-3	-	TRBJ1-1	few	CASSLSAGNTEAFF	TGTGCCAGCAGCTTATCAGCGGGGAACACTGAAGCTTTCTTT
TRBV29-1	-	TRBJ1-2	few	CSGGTPGGYTF	TGCAGCGGGGGCACCCCCGGTGGCTACACCTTC
TRBV7-3	TRBD1	TRBJ2-7	-	CASSPRGAGGDYEQYF	TGTGCCAGCAGCCCCCGGGGCGCAGGGGGCGATTACGAGCAGTACTTC
TRBV6-2/TRBV6-3	-	TRBJ2-3	-	CASSSPFGRTDTQYF	TGTGCCAGCAGTTCCCCCTTTGGACGCACAGATACGCAGTATTTT
TRBV7-7	TRBD1	TRBJ2-2	few	CASSLGGQGASGELFF	TGTGCCAGCAGCTTAGGGGGACAGGGGGCATCCGGGGAGCTGTTTTTT
TRBV11-2	TRBD1	TRBJ2-3	-	CASSPTDRSRDTQYF	TGTGCCAGCAGCCCAACGGACAGGTCTCGAGATACGCAGTATTTT
TRBV4-3	-	TRBJ1-4	few	CASSQDLGVGTNEKLFF	TGCGCCAGCAGCCAAGATCTGGGAGTTGGAACTAATGAAAAACTGTTTTTT
TRBV20-1	TRBD2	TRBJ2-3	few	CSARSSGGAGDTQYF	TGCAGTGCTAGATCTAGCGGGGGGGCCGGAGATACGCAGTATTTT
TRBV12-3/TRBV12-4	-	TRBJ1-1	-	CASSLTFWGKMNTEAFF	TGTGCCAGCAGTTTAACCTTCTGGGGGAAAATGAACACTGAAGCTTTCTTT
TRBV7-3	-	TRBJ1-1	-	CASSLQGVEAFF	TGTGCCAGCAGCTTACAAGGGGTTGAAGCTTTCTTT
TRBV12-3/TRBV12-4	-	TRBJ2-3	few	CASSSRVGQYF	TGTGCCAGCAGTTCAAGGGTAGGCCAGTATTTT
TRBV10-3	TRBD2	TRBJ2-1	-	CAISAPSGLSYNEQFF	TGTGCCATCAGTGCGCCTAGCGGGCTCTCCTACAATGAGCAGTTCTTC
TRBV10-3	-	TRBJ1-1	-	CAISEAPATEAFF	TGTGCCATCAGTGAAGCCCCGGCAACTGAAGCTTTCTTT
TRBV19	-	TRBJ2-1	few	CASRAGLHNEQFF	TGTGCCAGTAGGGCCGGGCTACACAATGAGCAGTTCTTC
TRBV28	-	TRBJ1-1	many	CASSPPHTEAFF	TGTGCCAGCAGTCCACCGCACACTGAAGCTTTCTTT
TRBV20-1	-	TRBJ1-1	-	CRVRGAIEAFF	TGCAGGGTTAGAGGGGCGATTGAAGCTTTCTTT
TRBV29-1	-	TRBJ1-2	few	CSVERGLSYGYTF	TGCAGCGTTGAGAGGGGTTTGTCCTATGGCTACACCTTC
TRBV14	-	TRBJ1-1	few	CASSQDWAGLNTEAFF	TGTGCCAGCAGCCAAGATTGGGCGGGTCTGAACACTGAAGCTTTCTTT
TRBV19	TRBD1	TRBJ2-7	-	CASSIQGETYEQYF	TGTGCCAGTAGTATCCAGGGGGAAACCTACGAGCAGTACTTC
TRBV14	-	TRBJ2-5	few	CASSLSWDTQETQYF	TGTGCCAGCAGCCTGTCGTGGGACACCCAAGAGACCCAGTACTTC
TRBV11-2	TRBD2	TRBJ2-1	few	CASSLDGTTRSSEQFF	TGTGCCAGCAGCTTAGATGGGACTACTAGATCTAGTGAGCAGTTCTTC
TRBV6-2/TRBV6-3	-	TRBJ1-2	few	CASSSESRGGYGYTF	TGTGCCAGCAGTTCCGAATCGCGGGGAGGCTATGGCTACACCTTC
TRBV5-1	-	TRBJ1-1	many	CASSYTGPTNTEAFF	TGCGCCAGCAGTTATACGGGACCGACGAACACTGAAGCTTTCTTT
TRBV24-1	TRBD2	TRBJ2-4	-	CATSEGGSNIQYF	TGTGCCACCAGTGAAGGCGGGAGTAACATTCAGTACTTC
TRBV11-2	-	TRBJ2-7	-	CASSSGLGTYEQYF	TGTGCCAGCAGCTCTGGACTGGGCACCTACGAGCAGTACTTC
TRBV21-1	-	TRBJ2-7	-	CASSMVKVSYEQYF	TGTGCCAGCAGCATGGTCAAGGTCTCCTACGAGCAGTACTTC
TRBV11-3	-	TRBJ2-1	few	CASSWRGQNNEQFF	TGTGCCAGCAGCTGGAGGGGGCAAAACAATGAGCAGTTCTTC
TRBV9	-	TRBJ2-4	few	CASSVTGTENIQYF	TGTGCCAGCAGCGTAACCGGGACCGAAAACATTCAGTACTTC
TRBV6-5	-	TRBJ1-1	-	CASSYSDRPGLFF	TGTGCCAGCAGTTACTCTGACAGGCCGGGACTATTCTTT
TRBV5-6	-	TRBJ1-1	few	CASSLEGPRGTEAFF	TGTGCCAGCAGCTTGGAGGGGCCGCGGGGCACTGAAGCTTTCTTT
TRBV27	-	TRBJ1-1	-	CASSVGQGNTEAFF	TGTGCCAGCAGTGTTGGTCAGGGCAACACTGAAGCTTTCTTT
TRBV7-3	TRBD1	TRBJ1-1	many	CASSPRTGATQAFF	TGTGCCAGCAGCCCGCGGACAGGGGCGACGCAAGCTTTCTTT
TRBV29-1	-	TRBJ2-5	-	CSAPPHGVVGGETQYF	TGCAGCGCCCCGCCCCACGGGGTCGTCGGCGGAGAGACCCAGTACTTC
TRBV7-2	-	TRBJ2-4	-	CASSLAPRPLTQNIQYF	TGTGCCAGCAGCTTAGCCCCTCGTCCTTTAACTCAAAACATTCAGTACTTC
TRBV6-5	TRBD2	TRBJ2-3	-	CASSITGTRIGDTQYF	TGTGCCAGCAGTATTACCGGGACTAGAATCGGAGATACGCAGTATTTT
TRBV7-8	-	TRBJ1-5	few	CASSLEGRYQPQHF	TGTGCCAGCAGCTTAGAGGGCCGATATCAGCCCCAGCATTTT
TRBV5-5	-	TRBJ1-5	-	CASSLRVGSNQPQHF	TGTGCCAGCAGCTTGAGGGTCGGTAGCAATCAGCCCCAGCATTTT
TRBV4-1	TRBD1	TRBJ2-2	-	CASSTTTGGDTGELFF	TGCGCCAGCAGTACAACGACAGGGGGTGACACCGGGGAGCTGTTTTTT
TRBV10-3	-	TRBJ1-5	-	CAISANRAMGNQPQHF	TGTGCCATCAGTGCGAACAGGGCAATGGGCAATCAGCCCCAGCATTTT